This TCR beta chain was retrieved from a study of blood T cell repertoires in COVID-19. Across the study: Samples of COVID-19 (acute and convalescent) were obtained from the United States, Italy and Spain.

Study processing details: The assay estimated nucleated cells by amplifying reference gene primers. Assay used: immunoSEQ multiplex PCR; TCRdb lists only in-frame clones, some missing. The V and J calls and clone size were taken over from that table, and D and trimming were inferred from the DNA. Of about 88,000 clones listed, roughly 90% are singletons. The CDR3 is made up of 16 amino acids. The V segment lost 5 bases and the J segment 3 bases; nucleotides outside the gene matches: 8. Looked up from germline, CDR1 is MDHEN and CDR2 is SYDVKM. The chain carries TRBV28 and TRBJ1-4; 8 bases fit TRBD1. The receptor was isolated from a woman aged 80 or older with acute or convalescent COVID-19. Sequencing used peripheral blood. The CDR3: CASSSQGARANEKLFF. CDR3 nucleotides: TGTGCCAGCAGTAGTCAGGGGGCCAGGGCTAATGAAAAACTGTTTTTT.